The rows below give T cell receptor beta chains drawn from one sample of a study of human T cells and chemical hapten exposure. TCRdb called the RACE reads again in MiXCR, with one record for every CDR3 protein. The sample records some 52,000 distinct CDR3 sequences, approximately 11% being singletons. Sequencing was performed on whole blood, taken in connection with sensitization to the hapten diphenylcyclopropenone (DPC). The receptors were sampled from a woman aged 40 to 50 with alopecia areata. Some clones in this sample may be carry-over from other donors' samples. The CDR3 runs from the conserved cysteine through the conserved F or W. D genes are given only for firm matches. Clone size appears in some rows only: once, few, many, or a class for an expanded clone.

J gene: TRBJ2-3
clone size: many
V gene: TRBV5-1
D gene: -
CDR3 protein: CASSHSGTPSTDTQYF
CDR3 DNA: TGCGCCAGCAGTCATTCCGGGACCCCTAGCACAGATACGCAGTATTTT

J gene: TRBJ2-7
clone size: -
V gene: TRBV12-3/TRBV12-4
D gene: TRBD2
CDR3 protein: CASSSGLAWYEQYF
CDR3 DNA: TGTGCCAGCAGTTCAGGACTAGCGTGGTACGAGCAGTACTTC

J gene: TRBJ1-1
clone size: -
V gene: TRBV28
D gene: -
CDR3 protein: CASSSNVAEAFF
CDR3 DNA: TGTGCCAGCAGTTCCAATGTGGCTGAAGCTTTCTTT

J gene: TRBJ2-7
clone size: few
V gene: TRBV3-1
D gene: -
CDR3 protein: CASSQATYEQYF
CDR3 DNA: TGTGCCAGCAGCCAAGCTACCTACGAGCAGTACTTC

J gene: TRBJ2-3
clone size: many
V gene: TRBV29-1
D gene: -
CDR3 protein: CSVVGFETRDTQYF
CDR3 DNA: TGCAGCGTTGTTGGGTTTGAGACGAGAGATACGCAGTATTTT

J gene: TRBJ2-1
clone size: -
V gene: TRBV6-2/TRBV6-3
D gene: -
CDR3 protein: CASSPLGSGYSYNEQFF
CDR3 DNA: TGTGCCAGCAGCCCCCTGGGTAGCGGTTACTCCTACAATGAGCAGTTCTTC

J gene: TRBJ1-1
clone size: many
V gene: TRBV4-1
D gene: -
CDR3 protein: CASSQGVVSPGAPEAFF
CDR3 DNA: TGCGCCAGCAGCCAAGGGGTCGTTTCCCCCGGGGCACCTGAAGCTTTCTTT

J gene: TRBJ2-2
clone size: many
V gene: TRBV6-6
D gene: TRBD2
CDR3 protein: CASSYLAGLGELFF
CDR3 DNA: TGTGCCAGCAGTTATCTAGCGGGGCTCGGGGAGCTGTTTTTT

J gene: TRBJ2-1
clone size: -
V gene: TRBV20-1
D gene: -
CDR3 protein: CSARTDPNEQFF
CDR3 DNA: TGCAGTGCTAGAACTGATCCGAATGAGCAGTTCTTC

J gene: TRBJ2-7
clone size: -
V gene: TRBV7-6
D gene: -
CDR3 protein: CASSLDDGVEQYF
CDR3 DNA: TGTGCCAGCAGCTTAGATGACGGGGTGGAGCAGTACTTC

J gene: TRBJ2-2
clone size: many
V gene: TRBV12-3/TRBV12-4
D gene: -
CDR3 protein: CASSFRRTGELFF
CDR3 DNA: TGTGCCAGCAGTTTTCGAAGGACCGGGGAGCTGTTTTTT

J gene: TRBJ1-1
clone size: many
V gene: TRBV6-6
D gene: TRBD1
CDR3 protein: CASSPPRRGLGTEAFF
CDR3 DNA: TGTGCCAGCAGTCCCCCCCGCAGGGGGCTCGGCACTGAAGCTTTCTTT

J gene: TRBJ1-5
clone size: many
V gene: TRBV18
D gene: TRBD1
CDR3 protein: CASSYDRVNQPQHF
CDR3 DNA: TGTGCCAGCTCTTACGACAGGGTAAATCAGCCCCAGCATTTT

J gene: TRBJ2-6
clone size: few
V gene: TRBV5-4
D gene: TRBD2
CDR3 protein: CASSTGTSGGSGANVLTF
CDR3 DNA: TGTGCCAGCAGCACGGGGACTAGCGGGGGCTCTGGGGCCAACGTCCTGACTTTC

J gene: TRBJ1-5
clone size: -
V gene: TRBV21-1
D gene: -
CDR3 protein: CASSSDRERNQPQHF
CDR3 DNA: TGTGCCAGCAGCTCCGACAGGGAGCGGAATCAGCCCCAGCATTTT

J gene: TRBJ2-7
clone size: -
V gene: TRBV19
D gene: TRBD1
CDR3 protein: CASSTTRDRDSEQYF
CDR3 DNA: TGTGCCAGTAGTACGACCCGGGACAGGGACTCTGAGCAGTACTTC

J gene: TRBJ2-1
clone size: many
V gene: TRBV29-1
D gene: TRBD2
CDR3 protein: CSVDERGEGQFF
CDR3 DNA: TGCAGCGTTGATGAGCGGGGCGAGGGGCAGTTCTTC

J gene: TRBJ2-7
clone size: many
V gene: TRBV3-1
D gene: TRBD1
CDR3 protein: CASSLRDRGPYEQYF
CDR3 DNA: TGTGCCAGCAGCCTCCGGGACAGGGGTCCCTACGAGCAGTACTTC

J gene: TRBJ1-1
clone size: -
V gene: TRBV28
D gene: TRBD1
CDR3 protein: CASRGTGKGTEAFF
CDR3 DNA: TGTGCCAGCAGAGGGACAGGGAAGGGCACTGAAGCTTTCTTT

J gene: TRBJ1-2
clone size: -
V gene: TRBV20-1
D gene: -
CDR3 protein: CSARNTGRDYGYTF
CDR3 DNA: TGCAGTGCTAGAAATACAGGGAGGGACTATGGCTACACCTTC

J gene: TRBJ2-7
clone size: -
V gene: TRBV27
D gene: -
CDR3 protein: CASSLNRGGEQYF
CDR3 DNA: TGTGCCAGCAGTTTAAATAGGGGCGGCGAGCAGTACTTC

J gene: TRBJ2-5
clone size: -
V gene: TRBV5-1
D gene: TRBD2
CDR3 protein: CASSYTSGLETQYF
CDR3 DNA: TGCGCCAGCAGCTACACTAGCGGGCTAGAGACCCAGTACTTC

J gene: TRBJ2-6
clone size: many
V gene: TRBV18
D gene: -
CDR3 protein: CASSPPARANVLTF
CDR3 DNA: TGTGCCAGCTCACCACCGGCCCGGGCCAACGTCCTGACTTTC

J gene: TRBJ1-5
clone size: -
V gene: TRBV7-9
D gene: -
CDR3 protein: CAGSQGTESNQPQHF
CDR3 DNA: TGTGCCGGCAGCCAAGGGACGGAGAGCAATCAGCCCCAGCATTTT

J gene: TRBJ2-3
clone size: many
V gene: TRBV4-3
D gene: -
CDR3 protein: CASSQQTASTDTQYF
CDR3 DNA: TGCGCCAGCAGCCAGCAGACAGCTAGCACAGATACGCAGTATTTT

J gene: TRBJ2-1
clone size: many
V gene: TRBV5-5
D gene: TRBD2
CDR3 protein: CASSHGGAPYNEQFF
CDR3 DNA: TGTGCCAGCAGCCACGGGGGGGCACCCTACAATGAGCAGTTCTTC

J gene: TRBJ1-6
clone size: -
V gene: TRBV28
D gene: -
CDR3 protein: CASSAGGSPLHF
CDR3 DNA: TGTGCCAGCAGTGCGGGAGGGTCACCCCTCCACTTT

J gene: TRBJ2-7
clone size: -
V gene: TRBV7-9
D gene: -
CDR3 protein: CASSLGQAPYEQYF
CDR3 DNA: TGTGCCAGCAGCTTGGGGCAGGCTCCCTACGAGCAGTACTTC

J gene: TRBJ1-2
clone size: many
V gene: TRBV7-9
D gene: -
CDR3 protein: CAVTKQLSHGYTF
CDR3 DNA: TGTGCCGTCACGAAACAGCTGTCGCATGGCTACACCTTC

J gene: TRBJ2-1
clone size: -
V gene: TRBV6-6
D gene: -
CDR3 protein: CASERSSYNEQFF
CDR3 DNA: TGTGCCAGCGAGCGGAGCTCCTACAATGAGCAGTTCTTC

J gene: TRBJ1-4
clone size: many
V gene: TRBV7-9
D gene: -
CDR3 protein: CASSPGRQGEKLFF
CDR3 DNA: TGTGCCAGCAGCCCAGGGCGTCAAGGGGAAAAACTGTTTTTT

J gene: TRBJ1-4
clone size: few
V gene: TRBV9
D gene: -
CDR3 protein: CASSPGFSTNEKLFF
CDR3 DNA: TGTGCCAGCAGCCCGGGGTTCTCGACTAATGAAAAACTGTTTTTT

J gene: TRBJ2-5
clone size: -
V gene: TRBV5-1
D gene: -
CDR3 protein: CASSLEYRETQYF
CDR3 DNA: TGCGCCAGCAGCTTGGAGTACCGAGAGACCCAGTACTTC

J gene: TRBJ1-2
clone size: few
V gene: TRBV3-1
D gene: -
CDR3 protein: CASSPRGGTYGYTF
CDR3 DNA: TGTGCCAGCAGCCCGAGGGGCGGCACCTATGGCTACACCTTC

J gene: TRBJ2-7
clone size: -
V gene: TRBV29-1
D gene: TRBD1
CDR3 protein: CSVSGQGVYEQYF
CDR3 DNA: TGCAGCGTTTCGGGACAGGGAGTCTACGAGCAGTACTTC

J gene: TRBJ1-1
clone size: many
V gene: TRBV2
D gene: TRBD1
CDR3 protein: CAGWDRGFDTEAFF
CDR3 DNA: TGTGCCGGTTGGGACAGAGGGTTTGACACTGAAGCTTTCTTT

J gene: TRBJ1-3
clone size: -
V gene: TRBV10-3
D gene: -
CDR3 protein: CAISGHLSGNTIYF
CDR3 DNA: TGTGCCATCAGTGGACACCTCTCTGGAAACACCATATATTTT

J gene: TRBJ1-1
clone size: -
V gene: TRBV29-1
D gene: TRBD1
CDR3 protein: CSTTDRAAEAFF
CDR3 DNA: TGCAGCACCACGGACAGGGCGGCTGAAGCTTTCTTT

J gene: TRBJ1-1
clone size: -
V gene: TRBV7-2
D gene: -
CDR3 protein: CASSYPGREAFF
CDR3 DNA: TGTGCCAGCAGCTATCCAGGTCGTGAAGCTTTCTTT

J gene: TRBJ2-1
clone size: -
V gene: TRBV3-1
D gene: TRBD1
CDR3 protein: CASSQASGWDRRLFF
CDR3 DNA: TGTGCCAGCAGCCAAGCGTCGGGGTGGGACAGACGCCTGTTCTTC

J gene: TRBJ2-2
clone size: -
V gene: TRBV7-3
D gene: -
CDR3 protein: CASSLIGTGELFF
CDR3 DNA: TGTGCCAGCAGTCTAATTGGAACCGGGGAGCTGTTTTTT

J gene: TRBJ1-6
clone size: many
V gene: TRBV11-3
D gene: TRBD1
CDR3 protein: CASSSRGTGRNSPLHF
CDR3 DNA: TGTGCCAGCAGCTCACGGGGGACAGGGCGGAATTCACCCCTCCACTTT

J gene: TRBJ2-5
clone size: many
V gene: TRBV15
D gene: -
CDR3 protein: CATSRTLLSSSPSQETQYF
CDR3 DNA: TGTGCCACCAGCAGGACGTTATTGAGTTCGAGCCCATCCCAAGAGACCCAGTACTTC

J gene: TRBJ1-3
clone size: many
V gene: TRBV6-5
D gene: TRBD1
CDR3 protein: CASKQGATGNTIYF
CDR3 DNA: TGTGCCAGCAAACAGGGGGCGACTGGAAACACCATATATTTT

J gene: TRBJ1-4
clone size: many
V gene: TRBV20-1
D gene: TRBD1
CDR3 protein: CSARDAGTGSEKLFF
CDR3 DNA: TGCAGTGCTAGAGACGCCGGGACAGGGAGCGAAAAACTGTTTTTT

J gene: TRBJ1-5
clone size: many
V gene: TRBV29-1
D gene: -
CDR3 protein: CSVAPTDNQPQHF
CDR3 DNA: TGCAGCGTTGCTCCGACAGACAATCAGCCCCAGCATTTT

J gene: TRBJ2-1
clone size: few
V gene: TRBV15
D gene: TRBD1
CDR3 protein: CATSRDPPGTGYYNEQFF
CDR3 DNA: TGTGCCACCAGCAGAGATCCCCCTGGGACAGGGTATTATAATGAGCAGTTCTTC

J gene: TRBJ1-6
clone size: many
V gene: TRBV23-1
D gene: -
CDR3 protein: CASSRPSNSPLHF
CDR3 DNA: TGCGCCAGCAGCCGGCCCAGTAATTCACCCCTCCACTTT

J gene: TRBJ2-3
clone size: -
V gene: TRBV3-1
D gene: TRBD2
CDR3 protein: CASSQPITGTRVVDTQYF
CDR3 DNA: TGTGCCAGCAGCCAGCCGATTACCGGGACTAGAGTTGTCGATACGCAGTATTTT

J gene: TRBJ2-3
clone size: many
V gene: TRBV12-3/TRBV12-4
D gene: -
CDR3 protein: CASSLVGSTDTQYF
CDR3 DNA: TGTGCCAGCAGTTTAGTAGGCAGCACAGATACGCAGTATTTT

J gene: TRBJ1-2
clone size: many
V gene: TRBV12-3/TRBV12-4
D gene: -
CDR3 protein: CASSFGSGSGYTF
CDR3 DNA: TGTGCCAGCAGTTTTGGGTCAGGGTCTGGCTACACCTTC

J gene: TRBJ2-3
clone size: few
V gene: TRBV7-2
D gene: -
CDR3 protein: CASSVVKGMADTQYF
CDR3 DNA: TGTGCCAGCAGCGTCGTAAAGGGAATGGCAGATACGCAGTATTTT

J gene: TRBJ1-6
clone size: -
V gene: TRBV7-9
D gene: -
CDR3 protein: CASSFGSSYNSPLHF
CDR3 DNA: TGTGCCAGCAGCTTTGGGAGCTCCTATAATTCACCCCTCCACTTT

J gene: TRBJ2-1
clone size: many
V gene: TRBV10-1
D gene: -
CDR3 protein: CASSESVGQLYNEQFF
CDR3 DNA: TGCGCCAGCAGTGAGTCGGTGGGGCAGCTATACAATGAGCAGTTCTTC

J gene: TRBJ1-4
clone size: few
V gene: TRBV19
D gene: -
CDR3 protein: CASSIDPGAREKLFF
CDR3 DNA: TGTGCCAGTAGTATAGATCCGGGGGCGCGGGAAAAACTGTTTTTT

J gene: TRBJ2-6
clone size: many
V gene: TRBV6-5
D gene: TRBD1
CDR3 protein: CASSRQGTHSGANVLTF
CDR3 DNA: TGTGCCAGCAGTCGACAGGGGACTCACTCTGGGGCCAACGTCCTGACTTTC

J gene: TRBJ2-7
clone size: -
V gene: TRBV9
D gene: TRBD2
CDR3 protein: CASSGGGLGEQYF
CDR3 DNA: TGTGCCAGCAGCGGGGGAGGGCTGGGCGAGCAGTACTTC

J gene: TRBJ2-7
clone size: -
V gene: TRBV11-2
D gene: -
CDR3 protein: CASSRDLLSYEQYF
CDR3 DNA: TGTGCCAGCAGCAGAGACCTACTCTCCTACGAGCAGTACTTC

J gene: TRBJ1-2
clone size: many
V gene: TRBV11-2
D gene: -
CDR3 protein: CASSFDGAGYGYTF
CDR3 DNA: TGTGCCAGCAGCTTCGACGGAGCGGGCTATGGCTACACCTTC